These 15 T cell receptor beta chains came from one sample sequenced in a study of T cell responses to AZD1222 COVID-19 vaccine. Only in-frame clones appear in the TCRdb table, and some are missing; sequencing was by immunoSEQ multiplex PCR. The sample includes 90,000 or so clones, roughly nine tenths of them seen just once. Source: peripheral blood, taken on day 0 of AZD1222 vaccination. The receptors come from an adult in good health.

The chain carries TRBV18 and TRBJ2-2; TRBD2 might be the D (6 bases). The CDR3 consists of 15 residues. V dropped 0 bases and J dropped 6 bases, with 11 bases sitting between them. The germline CDR1 and CDR2 sequences are KGHSH and LQKENI. The CDR3 spells CASSPPSPGAGELFF. The CDR3 DNA follows: TGTGCCAGCTCACCACCTTCTCCGGGGGCCGGGGAGCTGTTTTTT.

The chain combines TRBV6-5 with TRBJ1-5; 8 bases line up with TRBD1. The CDR3 consists of 13 residues. CDR1 is MNHEY, CDR2 SVGAGI, per germline. V shed 5 bases and J 5 bases; nucleotides not matched to a gene: 2. CDR3 sequence (DNA): TGTGCCAGCAGTACACAGGGGGATCAGCCCCAGCATTTT. Its translation is CASSTQGDQPQHF.

The gene calls are TRBV18 and TRBJ1-1; D uncertain. CDR3 length: 15 residues. Germline V gene data show CDR1 as KGHSH and CDR2 as LQKENI. V shed 8 bases and J shed 0 bases, with 16 bases lying between them. CDR3 loop: CASIIPQTLNTEAFF. The CDR3 DNA reads as TGTGCCAGCATCATACCCCAGACCCTGAACACTGAAGCTTTCTTT.

V is TRBV7-2 and J is TRBJ2-1, with D hard to call. Trimming pared 7 bases from V and 3 bases from J, leaving 13 bases between. Germline V gene sequence: CDR1 SGHTA, CDR2 FQGNSA. This CDR3 has 14 amino acids. DNA for the CDR3: TGTGCCAGCAACCACAACAGAGGCTACAATGAGCAGTTCTTC. Its protein product is CASNHNRGYNEQFF.

This rearrangement joins TRBV19 to TRBJ1-1; possible D gene TRBD1, 6 bases. The V end was cut by 6 bases, the J end by 5 bases, with 19 bases between. Germline CDR1 reads LNHDA; CDR2 reads SQIVND (reference sequence). The CDR3 loop spans 15 amino acids. CDR3 region: CASSIIVGAGTEAFF. In DNA form, the CDR3 reads TGTGCCAGTAGCATCATCGTGGGGGCCGGAACTGAAGCTTTCTTT.

V is TRBV6-4 and J is TRBJ2-2, with TRBD2 matching 7 bases. The CDR3 runs to 20 residues. The V and J ends lost 10 bases and 0 bases, in that order; junction bases with no gene match: 23. Germline V gene lookup returns CDR1 MRHNA and CDR2 SNTAGT. This chain's CDR3 is CANRNKGLGRPSPNTGELFF. As DNA, the CDR3 is TGTGCCAACCGAAACAAAGGACTAGGCCGCCCAAGCCCGAACACCGGGGAGCTGTTTTTT.

This sequence joins TRBV30 and TRBJ1-5, with 8 positions matching TRBD1. Germline CDR1 reads GTSNPN; CDR2 reads SVGIG (reference sequence). The CDR3 runs 15 residues. Trimming cost V 4 bases and J 1 base; bases outside gene matches: 6. The CDR3 DNA reads as TGTGCCTGGAATACAGGGGGTATGAGCAATCAGCCCCAGCATTTT. Protein sequence: CAWNTGGMSNQPQHF.

A note on this clone: Other DNA sequences within the sample encode an identical CDR3. This rearrangement joins TRBV5-1 to TRBJ1-5, with no clear D. The CDR3 extends over 14 amino acids. With 0 bases removed from V and 2 bases from J, the gap between germline ends came to 6 bases. Germline CDR1 is SGHRS and CDR2 is YFSETQ. The CDR3, as DNA: TGCGCCAGCAGCTTGGAGGGTGGCAATCAGCCCCAGCATTTT. This gives the protein CASSLEGGNQPQHF.

The V gene is TRBV7-3, the J gene TRBJ2-1; D is undetermined. Germline lookup yields CDR1 SGHTA and CDR2 FQGTGA. The CDR3 loop spans 15 amino acids. V was clipped by 6 bases and J by 8 bases, with 20 bases between them. CDR3 amino acids: CASSPYVSSPDEQFF. DNA of the CDR3: TGTGCCAGCAGTCCGTACGTGTCTAGTCCCGATGAGCAGTTCTTC.

This chain connects TRBV12-3 or TRBV12-4 to TRBJ2-7, with D uncertain. V lost 2 bases and J 4 bases, leaving 9 bases between the germline ends. This CDR3 spans 13 amino acids. The CDR3 loop reads CASSLRRSYEQYF. CDR3 DNA: TGTGCCAGCAGTTTAAGGCGCTCTTACGAGCAGTACTTC.

The chain carries TRBV6-5 and TRBJ1-5, with a possible D match to TRBD1 (5 bases). CDR3 length: 15 residues. Germline loops: CDR1 MNHEY, CDR2 SVGAGI. V was pared by 8 bases and J by 2 bases, with 16 bases between. Here the CDR3 DNA reads TGTGCCAGCGCTGTGGTCCCGACAGGCAATCAGCCCCAGCATTTT. This encodes CASAVVPTGNQPQHF.

This clone was detected only a few times. At one of its ends the junction is not consistent with the germline gene, which may arise from a read error. This chain joins TRBV5-3 and TRBJ2-4; 13 bases map to TRBD2. TRBV5-3 is treated as an ORF (open reading frame) with a function not yet certain. This CDR3 region has 19 residues. The chain's CDR3 is CARKGRTSGSWVAKNIQYF. The DNA for the CDR3 is TGTGCGAGAAAGGGGAGGACTAGCGGGAGTTGGGTAGCCAAAAACATTCAGTACTTC.

For the CDR3, the DNA is TGTGCCAGCAGCTTGGAAGGGGGCGGACCAAAACTGTTTTTT. It translates to CASSLEGGGPKLFF. This chain uses TRBV7-2 with TRBJ1-4; 7 bases align to TRBD1. CDR3 length equals 14 residues. Trimming cost V 3 bases and J 10 bases; bases outside gene matches: 8. Germline assignment: CDR1 SGHTA and CDR2 FQGNSA.

The chain combines TRBV7-9 with TRBJ2-2; 16 bases line up with TRBD2. The V gene end was trimmed by 5 bases and the J gene end by 0 bases; junction bases not matched to a gene: 3. CDR1 and CDR2 from the germline V gene are SEHNR and FQNEAQ (reference sequence). The CDR3 length is 18 residues. This CDR3 reads CASSPGLAGGPNTGELFF. CDR3 DNA: TGTGCCAGCAGCCCGGGACTAGCGGGGGGGCCGAACACCGGGGAGCTGTTTTTT.

The V call is TRBV5-1, the J call TRBJ2-4, with TRBD2 identical over 10 bases. This CDR3 comprises 17 residues. V dropped 4 bases and J dropped 7; count of bases not matched to a gene: 14. Germline V gives CDR1 SGHRS, CDR2 YFSETQ. The CDR3 loop is CASSQLTSGTLSNIQYF. CDR3 bases: TGCGCCAGCAGCCAGTTAACTAGCGGGACCCTCTCGAACATTCAGTACTTC.